This T cell receptor (beta chain) was documented in a study of CD8+ T cells in alopecia areata. Whole-study context: Administration of oral tofacitinib to treated patients was at 5 to 10 mg twice daily. Notes on the study in general: An increase in clonality over normal scalp was evident in lesional scalp, especially alopecia totalis/universalis. Scalp sequencing captures resident alphabeta T cells of normal skin too.

cDNA serving as the sequencing template came from extracted, reverse transcribed RNA. Profiled with immunoSEQ multiplex PCR; TCRdb holds only in-frame clones, not every one. The sample records around 110,000 clones, around three fifths being singletons. This clone showed up just a few times. As yet, its antigen is unknown. Per germline, CDR1 MRHNA and CDR2 SNTAGT. The CDR3 sequence is 15 residues long. V lost 3 bases to trimming and J lost 8 bases, with 17 bases between them. Treatment denoted: oral pan-JAK inhibitor, 5-10 mg twice daily. The investigators collected lesional scalp punch biopsies and peripheral blood from alopecia areata patients.

The clonotype originates from a human donor with alopecia areata. The sample in question was CD8+ T cells sorted from blood, obtained at week 24, from a patient treated with tofacitinib. The gene calls are TRBV6-4 and TRBJ2-1; D possibly corresponds to TRBD2 (7 bases). The CDR3 nucleotides are TGTGCCAGCAGTGATGTGGGGGGGGCCGGCGATGAGCAGTTCTTC. This sequence encodes CASSDVGGAGDEQFF.